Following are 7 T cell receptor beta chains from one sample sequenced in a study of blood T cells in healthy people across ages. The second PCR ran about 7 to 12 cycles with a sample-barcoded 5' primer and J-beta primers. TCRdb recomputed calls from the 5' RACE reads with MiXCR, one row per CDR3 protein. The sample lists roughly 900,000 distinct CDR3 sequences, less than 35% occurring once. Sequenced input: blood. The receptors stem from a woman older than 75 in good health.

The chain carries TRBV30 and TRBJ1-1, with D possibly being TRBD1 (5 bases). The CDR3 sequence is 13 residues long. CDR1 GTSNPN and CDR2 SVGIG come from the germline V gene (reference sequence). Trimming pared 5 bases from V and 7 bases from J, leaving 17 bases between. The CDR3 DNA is TGTGCCTGGGCCGGGACCGCCGCCCTTGAAGCTTTCTTT. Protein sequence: CAWAGTAALEAFF.

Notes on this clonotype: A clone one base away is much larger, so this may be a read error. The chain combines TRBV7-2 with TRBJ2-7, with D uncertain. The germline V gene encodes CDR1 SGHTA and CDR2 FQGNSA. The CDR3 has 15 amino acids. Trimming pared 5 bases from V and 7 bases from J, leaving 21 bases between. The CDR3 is CASSTEAEPWNEQYF. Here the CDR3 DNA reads TGTGCCAGCAGCACCGAGGCAGAACCGTGGAATGAGCAGTACTTC.

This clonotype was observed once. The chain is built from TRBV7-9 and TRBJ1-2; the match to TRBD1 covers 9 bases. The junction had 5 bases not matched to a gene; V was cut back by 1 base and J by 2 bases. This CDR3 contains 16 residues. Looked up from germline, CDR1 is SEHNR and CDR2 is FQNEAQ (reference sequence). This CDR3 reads CASSLGGGQGNYGYTF. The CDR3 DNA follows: TGTGCCAGCAGCTTAGGAGGTGGACAGGGGAACTATGGCTACACCTTC.

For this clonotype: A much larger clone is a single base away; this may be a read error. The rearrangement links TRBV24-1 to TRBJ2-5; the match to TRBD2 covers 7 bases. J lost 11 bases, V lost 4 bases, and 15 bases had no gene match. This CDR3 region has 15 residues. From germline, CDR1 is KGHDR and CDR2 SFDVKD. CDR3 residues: CATSDRGLDYNEQYF. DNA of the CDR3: TGTGCCACCAGTGACCGAGGACTAGACTACAATGAGCAGTACTTC.

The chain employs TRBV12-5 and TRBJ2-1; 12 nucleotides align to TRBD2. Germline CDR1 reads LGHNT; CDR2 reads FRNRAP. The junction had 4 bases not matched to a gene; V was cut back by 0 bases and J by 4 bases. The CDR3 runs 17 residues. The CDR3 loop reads CASGLVRLAGVYNEQFF. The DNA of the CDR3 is TGTGCTAGTGGTTTGGTCAGACTAGCGGGGGTTTACAATGAGCAGTTCTTC.

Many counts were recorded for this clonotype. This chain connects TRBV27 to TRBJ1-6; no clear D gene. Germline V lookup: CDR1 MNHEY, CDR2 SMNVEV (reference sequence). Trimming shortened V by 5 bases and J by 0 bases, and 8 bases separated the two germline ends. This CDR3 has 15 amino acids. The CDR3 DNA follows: TGTGCCAGCAGTAACGCGGGCTCCTATAATTCACCCCTCCACTTT. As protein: CASSNAGSYNSPLHF.

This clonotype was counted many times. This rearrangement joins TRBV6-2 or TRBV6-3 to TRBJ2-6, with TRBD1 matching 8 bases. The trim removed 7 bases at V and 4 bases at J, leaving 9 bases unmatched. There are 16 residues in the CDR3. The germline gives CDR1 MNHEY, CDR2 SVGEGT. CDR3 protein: CASKIQDRAGANVLTF. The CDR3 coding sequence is TGTGCCAGCAAAATACAGGACAGGGCCGGGGCCAACGTCCTGACTTTC.